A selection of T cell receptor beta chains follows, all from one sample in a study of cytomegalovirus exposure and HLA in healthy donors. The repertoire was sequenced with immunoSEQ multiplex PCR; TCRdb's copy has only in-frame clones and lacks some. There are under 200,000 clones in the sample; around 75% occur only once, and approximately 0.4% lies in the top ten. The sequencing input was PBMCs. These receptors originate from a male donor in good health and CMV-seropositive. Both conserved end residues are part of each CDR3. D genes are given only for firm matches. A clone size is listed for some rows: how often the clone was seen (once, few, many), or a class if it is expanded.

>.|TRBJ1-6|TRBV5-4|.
TGTGCCAGCAGCTTGATCCCGAGTTCACCCCTCCACTTT
CASSLIPSSPLHF
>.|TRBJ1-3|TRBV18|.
TGTGCCAGCTCACCTAATAAGGGGGAAAACACCATATATTTT
CASSPNKGENTIYF
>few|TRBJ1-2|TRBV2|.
TGTGCCAGCAGTGAAAGGCCAGCCGGGGGGGGCTACACCTTC
CASSERPAGGGYTF
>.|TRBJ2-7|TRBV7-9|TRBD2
TGTGCCAGCAGCGCCGGGACTAGAGACGAGCAGTACTTC
CASSAGTRDEQYF
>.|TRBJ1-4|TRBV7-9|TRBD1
TGTGCCAGCAGCTTAGGACAGGGAGATGAAAAACTGTTTTTT
CASSLGQGDEKLFF
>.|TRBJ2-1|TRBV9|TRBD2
TGTGCCAGCAGCGTAGCTGCGGGAGGGAGTCCCCATGAGCAGTTCTTC
CASSVAAGGSPHEQFF
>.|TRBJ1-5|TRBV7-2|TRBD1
TGTGCCAGCAGCTTATTCTCGACAGGGACGAATCAGCCCCAGCATTTT
CASSLFSTGTNQPQHF
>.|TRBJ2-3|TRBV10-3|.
TGTGCCAGCCTAATGACAGCGGGTGTTGGCACAGATACGCAGTATTTT
CASLMTAGVGTDTQYF
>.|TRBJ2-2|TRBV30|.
TGTGCCTCGAGGGGCAGGAGGGGGGAGCTGTTTTTT
CASRGRRGELFF
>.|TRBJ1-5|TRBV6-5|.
TGTGCCAGCAGGGAACTTACAGGTCAGCCCCAGCATTTT
CASRELTGQPQHF
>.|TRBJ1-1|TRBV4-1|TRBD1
TGCGCCAGCAGCCACCAAGGGACAGTTAACACTGAAGCTTTCTTT
CASSHQGTVNTEAFF
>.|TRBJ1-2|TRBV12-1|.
TGTGCCAGCAGCTTGTGGGACAGGGGTCGAGACTATGGCTACACCTTC
CASSLWDRGRDYGYTF
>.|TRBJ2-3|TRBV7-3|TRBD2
TGTGCCAGCAGCTTAACATATAGGGAGCGGGACACAGATACGCAGTATTTT
CASSLTYRERDTDTQYF
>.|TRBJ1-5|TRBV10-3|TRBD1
TGTGCCATCAGTGAAAGGACAGGGGTTGGTCAGCCCCAGCATTTT
CAISERTGVGQPQHF
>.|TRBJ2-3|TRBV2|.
TGTGCCAGCAGGAATGACAGTCGTCTAGGGTATTTT
CASRNDSRLGYF
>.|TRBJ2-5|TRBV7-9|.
TGTTCCAGCAGCTCGAGGTCCAGCCAAGAGACCCAGTACTTC
CSSSSRSSQETQYF
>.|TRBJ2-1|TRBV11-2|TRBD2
TGTGCCAGCAGCTTAAGGGCTCGCGGGAGGGCATTATACAATGAGCAGTTCTTC
CASSLRARGRALYNEQFF
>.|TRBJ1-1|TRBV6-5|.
TGTGCCAGCAGTTACTCTCCCCGGGATCCTCCGACTGAAGCTTTCTTT
CASSYSPRDPPTEAFF
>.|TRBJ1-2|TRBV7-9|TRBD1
TGTGCCAGCAGCCCTGGGACAGCTAACTATGGCTACACCTTC
CASSPGTANYGYTF
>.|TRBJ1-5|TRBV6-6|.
TGTGCCAGCAGTTACGGGGGCGGTTATCAGCCCCAGCATTTT
CASSYGGGYQPQHF
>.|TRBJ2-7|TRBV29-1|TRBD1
TGCAGCGCTGTAGGACAGGTCACCTTCGAGCAGTACTTC
CSAVGQVTFEQYF
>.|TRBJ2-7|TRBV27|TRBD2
TGTGCCAGCAGTTTATCGAGTAGCGGGGTGGTGGAGCAGTACTTC
CASSLSSSGVVEQYF
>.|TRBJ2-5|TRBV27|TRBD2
TGTGCCAGCAGTTTTTTAGCGGGAGAAGAGACCCAGTACTTC
CASSFLAGEETQYF
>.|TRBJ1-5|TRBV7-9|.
TGTGCCAGCAGCTTTTCGGGGTATAGCAATCAGCCCCAGCATTTT
CASSFSGYSNQPQHF
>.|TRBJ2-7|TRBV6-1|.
TGTGCCAGCAGTCGGGCCTCTAGCGTCTACGAGCAGTACTTC
CASSRASSVYEQYF
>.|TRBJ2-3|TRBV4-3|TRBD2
TGCGCCAGCAGCCAAGGGGGGGGGAGCACAGATACGCAGTATTTT
CASSQGGGSTDTQYF
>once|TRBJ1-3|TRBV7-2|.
TGCGCCAGCAGCTTATCTTTCTCTGGAAACACCATATATTTT
CASSLSFSGNTIYF
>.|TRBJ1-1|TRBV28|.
TGTACCAGCAGTTTCCTAAATACGAACACTGAAGCTTTCTTT
CTSSFLNTNTEAFF
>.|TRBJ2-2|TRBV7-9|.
TGTTCCAGCAGTCCCCGACTTTTTTCAAACACCGGGGAGCTGTTTTTT
CSSSPRLFSNTGELFF
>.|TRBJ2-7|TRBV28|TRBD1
TGTGCCAGCGCCCTTAGGACAGGGGGCGGCTACGAGCAGTACTTC
CASALRTGGGYEQYF
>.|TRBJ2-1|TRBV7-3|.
TGTGCCAGCAGCCCAGGAGCGGAGGGACCCTTCGCCTACAATGAGCAGTTCTTC
CASSPGAEGPFAYNEQFF
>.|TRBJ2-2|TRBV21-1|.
TGTGCCAGCAGCACCCCTAGCGGGAGTATCCTCTCCGGGGAGCTGTTTTTT
CASSTPSGSILSGELFF
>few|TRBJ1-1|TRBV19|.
TGTGCCAGTAGGGTGACAGAGAACACTGAAGCTTTCTTT
CASRVTENTEAFF